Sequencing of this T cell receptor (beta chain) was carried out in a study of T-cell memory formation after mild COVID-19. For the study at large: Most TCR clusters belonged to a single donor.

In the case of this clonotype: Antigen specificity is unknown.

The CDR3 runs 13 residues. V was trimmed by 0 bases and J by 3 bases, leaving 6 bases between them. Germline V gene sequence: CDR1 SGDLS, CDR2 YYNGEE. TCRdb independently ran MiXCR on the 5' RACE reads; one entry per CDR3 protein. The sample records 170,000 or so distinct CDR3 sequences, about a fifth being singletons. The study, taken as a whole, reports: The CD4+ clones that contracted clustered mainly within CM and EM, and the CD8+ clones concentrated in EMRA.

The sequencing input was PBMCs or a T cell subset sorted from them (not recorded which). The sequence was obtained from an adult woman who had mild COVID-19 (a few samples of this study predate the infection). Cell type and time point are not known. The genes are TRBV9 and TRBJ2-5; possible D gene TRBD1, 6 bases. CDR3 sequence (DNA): TGTGCCAGCAGCGTAGACAGGGAAGAGACCCAGTACTTC. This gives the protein CASSVDREETQYF.